This T cell receptor beta chain was observed in a study of blood T cell repertoires in COVID-19. Study as a whole: Samples of COVID-19 (acute and convalescent) were obtained from the United States, Italy and Spain.

Study processing details: Using reference gene primer amplification, nucleated cell counts were estimated. This table comes from immunoSEQ multiplex PCR, and its TCRdb copy is limited to in-frame clones, with some not included. That table furnishes V, J and clone size, whereas the DNA furnished D and trimming. This sample has approximately 390,000 clones, with 90% found just once. Trimming stripped 10 bases from V and 6 bases from J, with 13 bases between. The CDR3 loop spans 13 amino acids. CDR1 and CDR2 (germline): MNHEY, SVGAGI. The chain uses TRBV6-5 and TRBJ1-6, with a tentative D call TRBD1 (6 bases). Sequenced sample: peripheral blood. The TCR was taken from a man in his late teens or twenties with active or convalescent COVID-19. The DNA of the CDR3 is TGTGCCACCGGTGCAGGGGTTAATTCACCCCTCCACTTT. Protein: CATGAGVNSPLHF.